This TCR beta chain came from a study of CD8+ T cells in alopecia areata. This CDR3 comprises 12 residues. The germline V and J ends were trimmed by 1 base and 10 bases, with 11 bases remaining between them. Germline CDR1 SQVTM, CDR2 ANQGSEA. Extracted RNA was reverse transcribed into cDNA, the sequencing template. TCRdb's table, derived via immunoSEQ multiplex PCR, lists solely in-frame clones and lacks some. This sample yields about 110,000 clones, of which 45% to 70% are seen a single time; roughly 20% belongs to the top ten. Sequencing was carried out using CD8+ T cells sorted from blood. The clonotype was recovered from a human donor in good health. This chain connects TRBV29-1 to TRBJ2-1, with D hard to call. CDR3 sequence reads: CSVEVKPQEQFF. The CDR3 DNA is TGCAGCGTTGAAGTAAAGCCCCAGGAGCAGTTCTTC.